The clone carrying this T cell receptor (beta chain) appeared a single time. No antigen is known for it. TCRdb re-called the reads with MiXCR, one entry per CDR3 protein. The table has approximately 110,000 distinct CDR3 sequences, roughly 31% seen once; the top ten hold around two fifths. This sample stems from a study of T cell repertoires in cytomegalovirus infection. Study-wide background: Both recently identified HLA-C-restricted and well-studied HLA-B-restricted CMV epitopes were used in the study. Both a matching HLA type and CMV infection were indicated by public TCR beta signatures.

General study results and limits: HLA-C-restricted CMV clonotypes gave the most frequent clonotype in two of eight donors. CMV carriers having the relevant HLA were flagged by cumulative public TCR beta family frequency.

This receptor was obtained from a human donor in good health (CMV status not recorded). Some clones in this sample may be carry-over from other donors' samples. The specimen comprised CD8+ T cells from cultured PBMCs, sampled from culture after CMV antigen stimulation.

CDR3 region: CASSPYPLTGELFF. The CDR3 region has the DNA TGTGCCAGCAGTCCATACCCTTTGACCGGGGAGCTGTTTTTT. The V and J genes are TRBV6-2 or TRBV6-3 and TRBJ2-2; D call uncertain. CDR3 length equals 14 residues. Per the germline V gene, CDR1 is MNHEY and CDR2 is SVGEGT. Deletions cut 5 bases from V and 5 bases from J, with 12 bases between.